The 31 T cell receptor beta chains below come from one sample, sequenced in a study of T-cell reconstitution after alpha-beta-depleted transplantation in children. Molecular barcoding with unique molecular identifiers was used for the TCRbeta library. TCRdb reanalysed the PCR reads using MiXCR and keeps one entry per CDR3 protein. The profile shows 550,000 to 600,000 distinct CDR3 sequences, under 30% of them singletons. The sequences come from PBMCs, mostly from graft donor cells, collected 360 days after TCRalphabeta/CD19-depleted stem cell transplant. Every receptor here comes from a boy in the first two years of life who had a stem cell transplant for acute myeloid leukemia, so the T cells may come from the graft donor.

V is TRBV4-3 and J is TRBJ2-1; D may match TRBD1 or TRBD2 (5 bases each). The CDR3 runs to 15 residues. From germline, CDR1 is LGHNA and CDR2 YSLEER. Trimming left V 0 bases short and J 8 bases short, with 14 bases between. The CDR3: CASSQDVPGTDEQFF. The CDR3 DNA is TGCGCCAGCAGCCAAGATGTCCCCGGGACCGATGAGCAGTTCTTC.

The CDR3 DNA reads TGTGCCAGCAGTTACTGGGTGAGAGACGGCACAGATACGCAGTATTTT. It codes for CASSYWVRDGTDTQYF. This chain links TRBV6-5 with TRBJ2-3; no reliable D call. The CDR3 spans 16 residues. With 1 base removed from V and 1 base from J, the gap between germline ends came to 12 bases. Germline values: CDR1 MNHEY, CDR2 SVGAGI.

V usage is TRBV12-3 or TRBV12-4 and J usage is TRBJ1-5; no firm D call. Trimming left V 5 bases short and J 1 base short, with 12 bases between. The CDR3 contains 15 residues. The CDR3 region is CASSPERGSNQPQHF. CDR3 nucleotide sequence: TGTGCCAGCAGTCCTGAAAGAGGAAGCAATCAGCCCCAGCATTTT.

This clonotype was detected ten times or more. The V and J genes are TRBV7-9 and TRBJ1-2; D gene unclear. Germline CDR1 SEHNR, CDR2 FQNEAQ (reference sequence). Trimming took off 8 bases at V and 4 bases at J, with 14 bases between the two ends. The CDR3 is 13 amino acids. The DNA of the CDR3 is TGTGCCAGCGACGGAACCAGGACCTATGGCTACACCTTC. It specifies CASDGTRTYGYTF.

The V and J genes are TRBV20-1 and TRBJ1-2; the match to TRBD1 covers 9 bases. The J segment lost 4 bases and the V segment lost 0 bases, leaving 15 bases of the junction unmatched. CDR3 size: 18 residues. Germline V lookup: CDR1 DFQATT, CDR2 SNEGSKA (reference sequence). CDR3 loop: CSARDKYRTGDSFYGYTF. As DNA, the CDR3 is TGCAGTGCTAGAGATAAATATCGGACAGGGGACTCCTTCTATGGCTACACCTTC.

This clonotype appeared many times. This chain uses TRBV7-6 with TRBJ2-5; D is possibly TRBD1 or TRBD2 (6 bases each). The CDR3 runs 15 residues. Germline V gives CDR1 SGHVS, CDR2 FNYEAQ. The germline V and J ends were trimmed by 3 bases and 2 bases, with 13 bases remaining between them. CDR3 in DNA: TGTGCCAGCAGCTTGGGGGGCAGGGTTCAAGAGACCCAGTACTTC. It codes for CASSLGGRVQETQYF.

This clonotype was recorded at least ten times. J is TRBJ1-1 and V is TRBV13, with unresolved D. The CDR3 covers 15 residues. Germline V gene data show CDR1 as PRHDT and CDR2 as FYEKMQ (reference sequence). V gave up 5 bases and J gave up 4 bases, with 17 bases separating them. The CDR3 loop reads CASSPRWGFVTEAFF. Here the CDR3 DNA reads TGTGCCAGCAGCCCCAGATGGGGATTTGTCACTGAAGCTTTCTTT.

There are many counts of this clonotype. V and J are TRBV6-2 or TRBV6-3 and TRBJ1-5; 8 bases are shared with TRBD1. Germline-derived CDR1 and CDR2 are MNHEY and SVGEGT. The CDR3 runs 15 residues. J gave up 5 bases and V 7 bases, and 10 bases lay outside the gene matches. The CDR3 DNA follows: TGTGCCAGCACCTGGGACAGGAGGGGGTATCAGCCCCAGCATTTT. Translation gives CASTWDRRGYQPQHF.

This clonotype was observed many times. The CDR3 sequence is CSVEGGEQETQYF. DNA of the CDR3: TGCAGCGTTGAAGGTGGGGAACAAGAGACCCAGTACTTC. The chain employs TRBV29-1 and TRBJ2-5; no definite D call. The CDR3 has 13 residues. Deletions cut 1 base from V and 2 bases from J, with 8 bases between. The germline gives CDR1 SQVTM, CDR2 ANQGSEA.

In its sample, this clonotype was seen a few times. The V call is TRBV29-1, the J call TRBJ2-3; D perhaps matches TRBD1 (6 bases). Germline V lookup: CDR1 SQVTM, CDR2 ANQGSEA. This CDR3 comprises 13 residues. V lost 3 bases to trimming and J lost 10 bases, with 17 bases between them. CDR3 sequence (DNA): TGCAGCGTTGAGGGGGCGGCCCCAGGGTCGCAGTATTTT. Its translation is CSVEGAAPGSQYF.

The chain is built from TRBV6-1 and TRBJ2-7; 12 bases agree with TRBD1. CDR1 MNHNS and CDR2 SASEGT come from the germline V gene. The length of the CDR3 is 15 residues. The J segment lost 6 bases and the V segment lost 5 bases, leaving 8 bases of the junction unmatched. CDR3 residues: CASSHPGTGGFEQYF. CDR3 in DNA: TGTGCCAGCAGTCATCCCGGGACAGGGGGCTTCGAGCAGTACTTC.

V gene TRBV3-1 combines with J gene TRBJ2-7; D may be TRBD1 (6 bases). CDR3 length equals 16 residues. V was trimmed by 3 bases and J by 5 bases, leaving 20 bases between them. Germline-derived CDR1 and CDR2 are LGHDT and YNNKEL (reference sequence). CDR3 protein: CASSQEYRAFGNEQYF. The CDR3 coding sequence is TGTGCCAGCAGCCAGGAGTACAGGGCCTTTGGGAACGAGCAGTACTTC.

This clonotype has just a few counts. The CDR3 protein is CASSGQGAILGAEAFF. The CDR3 DNA follows: TGTGCCAGCTCGGGACAGGGGGCCATTCTAGGAGCTGAAGCTTTCTTT. V gene TRBV12-3 or TRBV12-4 combines with J gene TRBJ1-1; TRBD1 matches 12 bases. This CDR3 region has 16 residues. V dropped 8 bases and J dropped 6; count of bases not matched to a gene: 13.

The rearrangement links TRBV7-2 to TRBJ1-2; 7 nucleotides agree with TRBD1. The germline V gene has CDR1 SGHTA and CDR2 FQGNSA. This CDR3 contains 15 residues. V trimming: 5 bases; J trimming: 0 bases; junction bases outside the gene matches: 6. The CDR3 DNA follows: TGTGCCAGCAGCCAACAGGGGAGGGCTAACTATGGCTACACCTTC. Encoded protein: CASSQQGRANYGYTF.

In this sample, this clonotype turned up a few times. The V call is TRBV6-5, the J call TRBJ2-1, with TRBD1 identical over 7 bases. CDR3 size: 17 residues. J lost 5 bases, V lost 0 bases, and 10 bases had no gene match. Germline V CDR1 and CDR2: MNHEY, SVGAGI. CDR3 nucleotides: TGTGCCAGCAGTTACTCGTTTGGTCAGGGGGTACACAATGAGCAGTTCTTC. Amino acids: CASSYSFGQGVHNEQFF.

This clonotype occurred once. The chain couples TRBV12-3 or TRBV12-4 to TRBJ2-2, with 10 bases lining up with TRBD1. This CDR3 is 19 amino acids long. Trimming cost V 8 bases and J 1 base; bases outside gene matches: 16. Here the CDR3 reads CASCPRRRWDRGNTGELFF. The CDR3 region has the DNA TGTGCCAGCTGTCCCCGCCGGCGGTGGGACAGGGGGAACACCGGGGAGCTGTTTTTT.

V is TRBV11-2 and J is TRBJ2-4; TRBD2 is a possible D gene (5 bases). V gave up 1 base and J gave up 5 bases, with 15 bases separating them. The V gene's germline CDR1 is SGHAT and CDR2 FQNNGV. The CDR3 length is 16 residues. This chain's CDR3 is CASSLGAGAGENIQYF. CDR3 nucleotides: TGTGCCAGCAGCTTAGGGGCCGGCGCGGGCGAAAACATTCAGTACTTC.

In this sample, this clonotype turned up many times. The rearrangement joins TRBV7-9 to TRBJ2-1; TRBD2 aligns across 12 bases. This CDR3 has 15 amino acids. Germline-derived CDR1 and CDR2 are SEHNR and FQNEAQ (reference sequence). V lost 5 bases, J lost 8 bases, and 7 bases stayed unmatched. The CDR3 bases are TGTGCCAGCAGCGCCGGGACTAGCGGGTCCGATGAGCAGTTCTTC. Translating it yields CASSAGTSGSDEQFF. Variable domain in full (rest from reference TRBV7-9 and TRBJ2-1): DTGVSQNPRHKITKRGQNVTFRCDPISEHNRLYWYRQTLGQGPEFLTYFQNEAQLEKSRLLSDRFSAERPKGSFSTLEIQRTEQGDSAMYLCASSAGTSGSDEQFFGPGTRLTVL.

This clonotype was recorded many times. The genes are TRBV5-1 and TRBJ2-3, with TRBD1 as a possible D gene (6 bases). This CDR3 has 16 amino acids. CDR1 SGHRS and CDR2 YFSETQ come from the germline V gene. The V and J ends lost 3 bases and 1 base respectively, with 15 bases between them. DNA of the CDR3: TGCGCCAGCAGCTCCCTCCCACAGGGCGGCACAGATACGCAGTATTTT. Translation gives CASSSLPQGGTDTQYF. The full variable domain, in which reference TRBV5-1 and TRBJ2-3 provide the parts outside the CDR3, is KAGVTQTPRYLIKTRGQQVTLSCSPISGHRSVSWYQQTPGQGLQFLFEYFSETQRNKGNFPGRFSGRQFSNSRSEMNVSTLELGDSALYLCASSSLPQGGTDTQYFGPGTRLTVL.

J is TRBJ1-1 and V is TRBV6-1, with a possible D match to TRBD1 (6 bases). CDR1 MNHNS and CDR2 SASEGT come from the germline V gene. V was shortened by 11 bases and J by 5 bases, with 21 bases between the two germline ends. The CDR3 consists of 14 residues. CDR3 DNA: TGTGCCGGGCGGGTGGGGGGCGCGTGGACTGAAGCTTTCTTT. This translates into CAGRVGGAWTEAFF.

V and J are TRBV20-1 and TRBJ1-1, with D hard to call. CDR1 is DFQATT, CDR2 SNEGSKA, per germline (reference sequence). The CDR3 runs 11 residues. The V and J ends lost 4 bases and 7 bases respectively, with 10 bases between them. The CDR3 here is CSAKGHLEAFF. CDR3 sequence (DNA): TGCAGTGCTAAAGGGCACCTTGAAGCTTTCTTT.

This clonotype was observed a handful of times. The DNA for the CDR3 is TGTGCCAGCAGTTACTCGGTGACTCCGAACACCGGGGAGCTGTTTTTT. It yields the protein CASSYSVTPNTGELFF. The rearrangement links TRBV6-5 to TRBJ2-2; D remains ambiguous. V was shortened by 0 bases and J by 0 bases, with 8 bases between the two germline ends. The CDR3 loop spans 16 amino acids. CDR1 MNHEY and CDR2 SVGAGI come from the germline V gene.

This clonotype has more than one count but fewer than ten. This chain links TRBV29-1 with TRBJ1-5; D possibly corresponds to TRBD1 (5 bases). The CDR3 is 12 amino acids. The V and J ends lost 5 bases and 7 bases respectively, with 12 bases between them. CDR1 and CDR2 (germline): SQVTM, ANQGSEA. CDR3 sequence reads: CSVRGEGQPQHF. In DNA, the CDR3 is TGCAGCGTTAGAGGGGAGGGACAGCCCCAGCATTTT.

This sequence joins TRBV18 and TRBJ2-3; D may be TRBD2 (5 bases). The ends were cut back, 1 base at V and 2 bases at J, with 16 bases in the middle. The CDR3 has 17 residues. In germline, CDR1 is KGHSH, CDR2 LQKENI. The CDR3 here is CASSPQGGDLATDTQYF. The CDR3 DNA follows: TGTGCCAGCTCACCACAAGGAGGCGATTTGGCCACAGATACGCAGTATTTT.

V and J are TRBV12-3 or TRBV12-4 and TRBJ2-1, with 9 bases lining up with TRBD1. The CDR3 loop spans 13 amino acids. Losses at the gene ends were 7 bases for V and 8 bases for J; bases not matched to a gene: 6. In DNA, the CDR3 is TGTGCCAGCACGGGACAGGGTTTGGATGAGCAGTTCTTC. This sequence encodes CASTGQGLDEQFF.

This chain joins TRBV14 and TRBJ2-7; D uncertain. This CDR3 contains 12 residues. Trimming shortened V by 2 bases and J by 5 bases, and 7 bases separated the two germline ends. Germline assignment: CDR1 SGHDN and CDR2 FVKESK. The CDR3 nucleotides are TGTGCCAGCAGCCAAATCCCGCACGAGCAGTACTTC. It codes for CASSQIPHEQYF.

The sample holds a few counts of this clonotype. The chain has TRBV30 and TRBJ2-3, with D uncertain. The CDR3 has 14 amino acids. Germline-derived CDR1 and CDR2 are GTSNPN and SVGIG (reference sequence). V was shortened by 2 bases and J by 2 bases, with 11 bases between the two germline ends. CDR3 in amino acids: CAWSPHAPTDTQYF. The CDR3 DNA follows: TGTGCCTGGAGTCCGCACGCCCCCACAGATACGCAGTATTTT.

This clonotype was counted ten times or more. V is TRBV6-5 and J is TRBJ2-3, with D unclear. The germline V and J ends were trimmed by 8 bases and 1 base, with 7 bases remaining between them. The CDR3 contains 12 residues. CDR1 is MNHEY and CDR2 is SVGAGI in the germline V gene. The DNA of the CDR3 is TGTGCCAGCCATGGAGGCACAGATACGCAGTATTTT. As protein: CASHGGTDTQYF.

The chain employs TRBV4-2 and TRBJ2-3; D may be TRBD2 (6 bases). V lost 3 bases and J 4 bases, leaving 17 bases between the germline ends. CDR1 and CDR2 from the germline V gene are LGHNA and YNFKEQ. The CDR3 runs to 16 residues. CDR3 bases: TGTGCCAGCAGCCACCTCAACAAACGGGGGTCAGATACGCAGTATTTT. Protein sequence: CASSHLNKRGSDTQYF.

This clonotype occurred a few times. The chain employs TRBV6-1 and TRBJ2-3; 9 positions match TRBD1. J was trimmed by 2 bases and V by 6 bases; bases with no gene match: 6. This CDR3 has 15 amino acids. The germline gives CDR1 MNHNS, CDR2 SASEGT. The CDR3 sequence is CASRPTGGLTDTQYF. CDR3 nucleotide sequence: TGTGCCAGCAGACCTACAGGGGGCCTCACAGATACGCAGTATTTT.

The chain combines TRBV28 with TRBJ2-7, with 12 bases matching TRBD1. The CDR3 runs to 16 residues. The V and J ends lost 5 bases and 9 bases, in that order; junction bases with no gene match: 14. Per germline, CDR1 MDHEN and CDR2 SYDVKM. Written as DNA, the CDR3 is TGTGCCAGCAGTAAATTTCCGGGACAGGGGGCGCCAGGGCAGTACGTC. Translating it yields CASSKFPGQGAPGQYV.